This T cell receptor (beta chain) was observed in a study of CD8 T cells in Susac syndrome. Random hexamers primed reverse transcription of roughly 0.5 to 1 ug RNA. Each CDR3 protein is one row after TCRdb ran MiXCR on the immunoSEQ multiplex PCR reads. The sample holds fewer than 200,000 distinct CDR3 sequences, 85% to 95% seen once. V was trimmed by 0 bases and J by 2 bases, leaving 11 bases between them. Germline CDR1 and CDR2: SGHTA and FQGNSA. The CDR3 length is 15 residues. The sample comprised CD4+ T cells from PBMCs. The chain couples TRBV7-2 to TRBJ2-7; unclear D gene. This sequence originates from a human donor in good health. CDR3 protein: CASSLAYYGTYEQYF. The CDR3 region has the DNA TGTGCCAGCAGCTTAGCGTACTACGGAACCTACGAGCAGTACTTC.